This T cell receptor beta chain emerged from a study of shared clonotypes between healthy human individuals. Study-level background: Three plates each covered CD4 naive and memory; CD8 naive two, CD8 memory one.

Data came from immunoSEQ multiplex PCR; TCRdb stores just in-frame clones and leaves some out. The repertoire includes 950,000 to 1,300,000 clones, about 80% of them detected once, and about 1.5% sits in the top ten. CDR3 length equals 14 residues. V shed 4 bases and J shed 2 bases, with 13 bases lying between them. Germline CDR1 SGHRS, CDR2 YFSETQ. About this clone itself: Its matching antigen is unknown.

Donors were healthy HIV-negative adults without recently reported acute infections or vaccinations. Whole-study results and caveats: Non-shared clonotypes displayed generation probabilities falling below those of clonotypes present in all four donors.

The genes are TRBV5-1 and TRBJ2-7; D is uncertain. Sequencing was carried out using memory CD4+ T cells sorted from blood. Stated subset: CD45RA-negative fraction. The sequence came from a young man in good health. CDR3 amino acids: CASSQEPATYEQYF. The CDR3 bases are TGCGCCAGCAGCCAGGAACCGGCTACCTACGAGCAGTACTTC.